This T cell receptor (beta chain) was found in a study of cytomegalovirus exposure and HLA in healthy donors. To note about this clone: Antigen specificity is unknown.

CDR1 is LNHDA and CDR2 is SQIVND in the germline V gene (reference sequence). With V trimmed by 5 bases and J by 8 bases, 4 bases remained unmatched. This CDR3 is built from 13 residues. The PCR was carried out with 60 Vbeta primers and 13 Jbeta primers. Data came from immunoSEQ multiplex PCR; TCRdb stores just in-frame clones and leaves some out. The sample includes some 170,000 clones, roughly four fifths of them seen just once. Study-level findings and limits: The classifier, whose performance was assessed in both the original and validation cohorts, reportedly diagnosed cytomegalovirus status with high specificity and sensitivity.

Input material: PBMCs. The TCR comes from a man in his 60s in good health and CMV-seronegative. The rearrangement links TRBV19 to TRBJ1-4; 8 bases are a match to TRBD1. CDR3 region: CASSWDRSEKLFF. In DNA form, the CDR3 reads TGTGCCAGTAGTTGGGACAGGTCGGAAAAACTGTTTTTT.